Below are 13 T cell receptor beta chains sequenced from a single sample in a study of T cell repertoires in cytomegalovirus infection. TCRdb analysed the reads with MiXCR anew, one entry per CDR3 protein. The data contain around 530,000 distinct CDR3 sequences, about a quarter of them singletons. The material sequenced was PBMCs. All receptors come from a human donor in good health (CMV status not recorded). Some clones in this sample may be carry-over from other donors' samples.

This clonotype was counted between two and nine times. V usage is TRBV3-1 and J usage is TRBJ1-2, with D hard to call. The length of the CDR3 is 13 residues. CDR1 and CDR2 (germline): LGHDT, YNNKEL (reference sequence). With 1 base removed from V and 4 bases from J, the gap between germline ends came to 7 bases. CDR3 DNA: TGTGCCAGCAGCCAAGTTAACGGCTATGGCTACACCTTC. Its translation: CASSQVNGYGYTF. Full variable domain (outside the CDR3, taken from reference TRBV3-1 and TRBJ1-2): DTAVSQTPKYLVTQMGNDKSIKCEQNLGHDTMYWYKQDSKKFLKIMFSYNNKELIINETVPNRFSPKSPDKAHLNLHINSLELGDSAVYFCASSQVNGYGYTFGSGTRLTVV.

This clonotype was detected ten times or more. V gene TRBV6-2 or TRBV6-3 combines with J gene TRBJ2-2, with TRBD2 as a possible D gene (6 bases). Per germline, CDR1 MNHEY and CDR2 SVGEGT. Trimming cost V 6 bases and J 2 bases, with 13 bases left between them. The CDR3 is made up of 15 amino acids. The CDR3 reads CASSSGTLNTGELFF. CDR3 DNA sequence: TGTGCCAGCAGCTCCGGGACTCTTAACACCGGGGAGCTGTTTTTT.

This clonotype was seen more than once but under ten times. CDR3 region: CASSRQPGSSGNTIYF. The CDR3 DNA sequence: TGTGCCAGCAGTCGGCAACCAGGGTCCTCTGGAAACACCATATATTTT. V usage is TRBV7-6 and J usage is TRBJ1-3; possible D gene TRBD1, 5 bases. The CDR3 has 16 amino acids. Germline CDR1 and CDR2: SGHVS and FNYEAQ. V gave up 6 bases and J gave up 0 bases, with 15 bases separating them.

The rearrangement joins TRBV27 to TRBJ2-6; 8 bases line up with TRBD1. V trimming: 6 bases; J trimming: 3 bases; junction bases outside the gene matches: 4. The V gene's germline CDR1 is MNHEY and CDR2 SMNVEV (reference sequence). CDR3 length: 15 amino acids. The CDR3 loop reads CASSRTGIGANVLTF. The CDR3, as DNA: TGTGCCAGCAGCCGGACAGGGATTGGGGCCAACGTCCTGACTTTC.

There are many counts of this clonotype. This chain connects TRBV25-1 to TRBJ1-6, with TRBD1 matching 8 bases. This CDR3 is built from 14 residues. V trimming: 4 bases; J trimming: 7 bases; junction bases outside the gene matches: 3. Germline CDR1 MGHDK, CDR2 SYGVNS. The CDR3 reads CASSGTGLNSPLHF. CDR3 in DNA: TGTGCCAGCAGTGGGACAGGGCTAAATTCACCCCTCCACTTT.

The sample holds a few counts of this clonotype. V usage is TRBV7-9 and J usage is TRBJ1-5; 9 bases map to TRBD1. Per the germline V gene, CDR1 is SEHNR and CDR2 is FQNEAQ (reference sequence). This CDR3 region has 13 residues. With 3 bases clipped from V and 16 bases from J, the junction kept 10 bases outside the gene matches. The CDR3 nucleotides are TGTGCCAGCAGCTTGGCTCCGGACAGGGGACAACATTTT. This gives the protein CASSLAPDRGQHF.

This clonotype was detected ten times or more. The chain recombines TRBV28 with TRBJ1-5; D remains unclear. The CDR3 consists of 14 residues. Germline lookup yields CDR1 MDHEN and CDR2 SYDVKM. Trimming removed 3 bases at V and 0 bases at J, with 6 bases between. The DNA of the CDR3 is TGTGCCAGCAGTTTCTTGACTAGCAATCAGCCCCAGCATTTT. Translated: CASSFLTSNQPQHF. The entire variable domain, with the rest obtained from reference TRBV28 and TRBJ1-5, is as follows: DVKVTQSSRYLVKRTGEKVFLECVQDMDHENMFWYRQDPGLGLRLIYFSYDVKMKEKGDIPEGYSVSREKKERFSLILESASTNQTSMYLCASSFLTSNQPQHFGDGTRLSIL.

This clonotype was seen a single time. A clone one base away is much larger, so this may be a read error. V gene TRBV18 combines with J gene TRBJ1-2; D is perhaps TRBD1 (5 bases). Germline assignment: CDR1 KGHSH and CDR2 LQKENI. The CDR3 is made up of 14 amino acids. Trimming pared 3 bases from V and 4 bases from J, leaving 12 bases between. The CDR3: CASSPGPFAYGYTF. In DNA, the CDR3 is TGTGCCAGCTCACCGGGACCGTTTGCCTATGGCTACACCTTC.

The CDR3 DNA is TGTGCCAGCAGTACAGGAACCTACGAGCAGTACTTC. It yields the protein CASSTGTYEQYF. This chain connects TRBV28 to TRBJ2-7, with D possibly being TRBD1 (5 bases). The length of the CDR3 is 12 residues. The germline V and J ends were trimmed by 5 bases and 2 bases, with 7 bases remaining between them. CDR1 is MDHEN, CDR2 SYDVKM, per germline.

The table lists this clonotype with many counts. The J gene is TRBJ2-3, the V gene TRBV6-2 or TRBV6-3; 9 bases match TRBD1. This CDR3 spans 16 amino acids. Germline V CDR1 and CDR2: MNHEY, SVGEGT. The trim removed 9 bases at V and 4 bases at J, leaving 14 bases unmatched. The CDR3 region is CASDNLGTGSADTQYF. DNA for the CDR3: TGTGCCAGTGACAACCTGGGGACAGGGAGCGCAGATACGCAGTATTTT.

This clonotype was seen only once. The chain has TRBV18 and TRBJ2-7; 7 bases map to TRBD2. This CDR3 comprises 15 residues. Germline V gene lookup returns CDR1 KGHSH and CDR2 LQKENI. J lost 7 bases, V lost 1 base, and 10 bases had no gene match. This CDR3 is CASSPRERGSGEQYF. CDR3 sequence (DNA): TGTGCCAGCTCACCACGGGAGCGGGGCTCAGGAGAGCAGTACTTC.

The rearrangement joins TRBV20-1 to TRBJ2-7, with 8 positions matching TRBD1. With V trimmed by 6 bases and J by 6 bases, 4 bases remained unmatched. CDR3 size: 11 residues. Germline CDR1 and CDR2: DFQATT and SNEGSKA (reference sequence). CDR3 loop: CSADRVGEQYF. The CDR3 DNA is TGCAGTGCGGACAGGGTGGGCGAGCAGTACTTC.

The chain carries TRBV2 and TRBJ1-1; 7 nucleotides line up with TRBD1. The junction had 8 bases not matched to a gene; V was cut back by 4 bases and J by 0 bases. In germline, CDR1 is SNHLY, CDR2 FYNNEI. The CDR3 has 16 amino acids. CDR3 bases: TGTGCCAGCAGTGGCGGCAGGGGGTTGGTGAACACTGAAGCTTTCTTT. Its protein is CASSGGRGLVNTEAFF.